This T cell receptor (beta chain) derives from a study of CD8 T cells in Susac syndrome. The TEMRA cells underwent FACS enrichment, while the CD8+ and CD4+ T cells underwent negative isolation. Reverse transcription of roughly 0.5 to 1 ug RNA was performed with random hexamers. Multiplex immunoSEQ PCR targeted 54 Vbeta and 13 Jbeta TCR beta segments. TCRdb re-called the immunoSEQ multiplex PCR reads through MiXCR, storing one row per CDR3 protein. The repertoire consists of some 170,000 distinct CDR3 sequences, with about 95% occurring once and the leading ten covering around 0.1%. Trimming shortened V by 2 bases and J by 0 bases, and 5 bases separated the two germline ends. CDR3 length: 13 amino acids. Per germline, CDR1 MDHEN and CDR2 SYDVKM.

The rearrangement uses TRBV28 and TRBJ2-7; D gene ambiguous. The sequenced material came from CD4+ T cells from PBMCs. The clonotype was recovered from a human donor with Susac syndrome. The CDR3 protein is CASSLVGSYEQYF. CDR3 DNA: TGTGCCAGCAGTTTAGTCGGCTCCTACGAGCAGTACTTC.